This T cell receptor (beta chain) comes out of a study of blood T cell repertoires in COVID-19. Study-wide context: Sources were T cells, B-cell-depleted T cells, or PBMCs; the material itself was cDNA or gDNA.

Participants were aged about 18 to 100 years from around 26 US areas. With 6 bases removed from V and 1 base from J, the gap between germline ends came to 6 bases. Germline CDR1 is MNHEY and CDR2 is SVGAGI. CDR3 length: 13 residues. As processed by the authors: Nucleated cell number was recorded as an estimate derived from reference gene primer amplification. The protocol was immunoSEQ multiplex PCR, while the TCRdb copy is restricted to in-frame clones and leaves out a portion. The D gene and trimming were derived from the DNA, and the V and J assignments and clone size from that table. The table records 140,000 to 150,000 clones, approximately 78% of them present only once.

The J gene is TRBJ2-2, the V gene TRBV6-5; D is ambiguous. The receptor was derived from a woman aged 50 to 60 who had recovered from COVID-19. The sequencing sample was made of PBMCs or T cells enriched from blood (not recorded which). Written as DNA, the CDR3 is TGTGCCAGCAGCGCAGGGAACACCGGGGAGCTGTTTTTT. This sequence encodes CASSAGNTGELFF.